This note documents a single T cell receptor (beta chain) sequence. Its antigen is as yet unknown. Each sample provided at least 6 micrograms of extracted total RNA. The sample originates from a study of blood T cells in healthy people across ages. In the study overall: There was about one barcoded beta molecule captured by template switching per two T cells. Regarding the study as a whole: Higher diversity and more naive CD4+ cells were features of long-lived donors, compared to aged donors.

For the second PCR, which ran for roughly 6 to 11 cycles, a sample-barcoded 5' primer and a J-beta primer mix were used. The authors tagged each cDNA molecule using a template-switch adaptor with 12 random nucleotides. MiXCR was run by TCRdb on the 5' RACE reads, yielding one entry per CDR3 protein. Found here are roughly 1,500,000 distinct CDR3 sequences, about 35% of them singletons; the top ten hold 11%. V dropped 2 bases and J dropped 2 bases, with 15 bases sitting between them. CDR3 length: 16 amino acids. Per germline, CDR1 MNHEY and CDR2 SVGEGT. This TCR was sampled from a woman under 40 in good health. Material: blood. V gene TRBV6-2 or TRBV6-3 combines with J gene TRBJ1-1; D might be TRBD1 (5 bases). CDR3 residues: CASSYPTSGVNTEAFF. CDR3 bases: TGTGCCAGCAGTTACCCCACCTCGGGGGTTAACACTGAAGCTTTCTTT.